These 27 T cell receptor beta chains share one sample of origin, sequenced in a study of T cell changes during pregnancy in multiple sclerosis. Produced via immunoSEQ multiplex PCR; TCRdb's table is partial and in-frame only. Here the sample spans about 87,000 clones, around 93% being singletons. Material: peripheral blood, obtained in the third trimester of pregnancy. The receptors were gathered from a female donor in good health, enrolled as a control in a pregnancy study.

V is TRBV14 and J is TRBJ2-2; D possibly corresponds to TRBD2 (5 bases). Between the trimmed V and J ends, which lost 10 bases and 0 bases, there was a span of 15 bases. This CDR3 contains 15 residues. Germline V gives CDR1 SGHDN, CDR2 FVKESK. The CDR3 bases are TGTGCCACCCCCCTTGGAGGAGCGAACACCGGGGAGCTGTTTTTT. It specifies CATPLGGANTGELFF.

The rearrangement uses TRBV6-5 and TRBJ2-2; no definite D call. The CDR3 totals 12 residues. Germline CDR1 and CDR2: MNHEY and SVGAGI. With 7 bases removed from V and 7 bases from J, the gap between germline ends came to 10 bases. CDR3 nucleotide sequence: TGTGCCAGCAACCCCTCGGGCGGGGAGCTGTTTTTT. It yields the protein CASNPSGGELFF.

V gene TRBV15 combines with J gene TRBJ2-1; possible D gene TRBD1, 5 bases. The length of the CDR3 is 16 residues. CDR1 is LNHNV, CDR2 YYDKDF, per germline (reference sequence). V was trimmed by 0 bases and J by 9 bases, leaving 18 bases between them. As DNA, the CDR3 is TGTGCCACCAGCAGAGATGGAAAGGCAGGGTGGGTTGAGCAGTTCTTC. As protein: CATSRDGKAGWVEQFF.

The chain combines TRBV6-5 with TRBJ1-5; no reliable D call. V lost 6 bases and J lost 6, with 15 bases in between. The V gene's germline CDR1 is MNHEY and CDR2 SVGAGI. The CDR3 spans 14 residues. CDR3 nucleotide sequence: TGTGCCAGCAGCCCCGTCCTCTCCAGTCAGCCCCAGCATTTT. Residues: CASSPVLSSQPQHF.

J is TRBJ2-1 and V is TRBV5-8, with unresolved D. The ends were cut back, 4 bases at V and 3 bases at J, with 11 bases in the middle. From germline, CDR1 is SGHTS and CDR2 YDEGEE. The CDR3 spans 14 residues. The CDR3 sequence is CASSPRFGYNEQFF. In DNA form, the CDR3 reads TGTGCCAGCAGCCCCAGGTTTGGCTACAATGAGCAGTTCTTC.

The V call is TRBV6-5, the J call TRBJ2-7; TRBD2 agrees at 10 bases. V lost 0 bases to trimming and J lost 4 bases; unmatched junction nucleotides: 3. The CDR3 loop spans 15 amino acids. CDR1 is MNHEY and CDR2 is SVGAGI in the germline V gene. CDR3 residues: CASSYSGTSAYEQYF. CDR3 sequence (DNA): TGTGCCAGCAGTTACTCAGGGACTAGCGCTTACGAGCAGTACTTC.

The chain recombines TRBV7-2 with TRBJ2-3, with 11 positions matching TRBD2. CDR3 length: 19 amino acids. V shed 7 bases, J shed 5 bases, and the junction held 20 bases outside the gene matches. CDR1 SGHTA and CDR2 FQGNSA come from the germline V gene. The CDR3 loop is CASTLFVAGGAGWGDTQYF. CDR3 sequence (DNA): TGTGCCAGCACCTTGTTTGTAGCGGGAGGGGCTGGTTGGGGAGATACGCAGTATTTT.

V gene TRBV4-1 combines with J gene TRBJ2-7, with a tentative D call TRBD2 (5 bases). V was cut by 4 bases and J by 2 bases, with 15 bases left in between. The CDR3 totals 15 residues. CDR1 and CDR2 (germline): MGHRA, YSYEKL. The DNA of the CDR3 is TGCGCCAGCAGCCCCGCGTGGGAGCCGACCTACGAGCAGTACTTC. It yields the protein CASSPAWEPTYEQYF.

This clone was observed once. The chain couples TRBV19 to TRBJ2-1, with D tentatively TRBD2 (5 bases). The CDR3 runs 14 residues. Germline V gene data show CDR1 as LNHDA and CDR2 as SQIVND (reference sequence). The ends were cut back, 3 bases at V and 7 bases at J, with 13 bases in the middle. CDR3 sequence: CASSIGVARNEQFF. CDR3 bases: TGTGCCAGTAGTATCGGGGTAGCTAGAAATGAGCAGTTCTTC.

The DNA of the CDR3 is TGCGCCAGCAGCTTGTTCACCGGGAAGGGCGAGCAGTACTTC. This codes for CASSLFTGKGEQYF. The gene calls are TRBV5-1 and TRBJ2-7; maybe TRBD2 (5 bases). CDR1 and CDR2 from the germline V gene are SGHRS and YFSETQ. Trimming shortened V by 1 base and J by 6 bases, and 14 bases separated the two germline ends. The CDR3 is 14 residues long.

The J gene is TRBJ2-7, the V gene TRBV7-2; D gene ambiguous. The CDR3 totals 13 residues. Trimming left V 1 base short and J 2 bases short, with 6 bases between. Germline V gives CDR1 SGHTA, CDR2 FQGNSA. The CDR3 nucleotides read TGTGCCAGCAGCTTAGGGGCAACCTACGAGCAGTACTTC. The encoded protein is CASSLGATYEQYF.

This chain links TRBV5-5 with TRBJ2-1; 9 bases fit TRBD1. The length of the CDR3 is 16 residues. Germline V gene lookup returns CDR1 SGHKS and CDR2 YYEKEE (reference sequence). Germline trimming cut 4 bases from V and 6 bases from J; bases unmatched to any gene: 11. The CDR3 DNA reads TGTGCCAGCAGCACCTGGGACAGGGAAATACTCAATGAGCAGTTCTTC. Translation gives CASSTWDREILNEQFF.

The chain couples TRBV25-1 to TRBJ2-7; 12 nucleotides line up with TRBD1. This CDR3 has 15 amino acids. Germline V gives CDR1 MGHDK, CDR2 SYGVNS. The ends lost 2 bases at V and 6 bases at J; junction bases unmatched: 5. CDR3 amino acids: CASSEPGTGGAEQYF. Written as DNA, the CDR3 is TGTGCCAGCAGTGAACCCGGGACAGGGGGCGCCGAGCAGTACTTC.

This rearrangement joins TRBV19 to TRBJ1-2; 7 bases align to TRBD1. CDR3 size: 14 residues. Germline loops: CDR1 LNHDA, CDR2 SQIVND (reference sequence). Trimming cost V 5 bases and J 5 bases; bases outside gene matches: 8. The CDR3 DNA reads TGTGCCAGTAGTTCGCCGGACAGGAGATATGGCTACACCTTC. This gives the protein CASSSPDRRYGYTF.

CDR3 region: CASRGRGAYYGYTF. CDR3 nucleotides: TGTGCCAGCAGGGGGAGGGGGGCATACTATGGCTACACCTTC. J is TRBJ1-2 and V is TRBV6-1; D is perhaps TRBD1 (6 bases). The V gene lost 6 bases and the J gene lost 3 bases, with 14 bases spanning the gap. Germline assignment: CDR1 MNHNS and CDR2 SASEGT. The CDR3 is 14 residues long.

This clone was observed a single time. The V call is TRBV5-6, the J call TRBJ2-5, with D possibly being TRBD1 (5 bases). Trimming took off 2 bases at V and 1 base at J, with 9 bases between the two ends. The CDR3 totals 14 residues. CDR1 is SGHDT, CDR2 YYEEEE, per germline. In DNA form, the CDR3 reads TGTGCCAGCAGCTTCCGACAGCGCCAAGAGACCCAGTACTTC. It translates to CASSFRQRQETQYF.

The chain recombines TRBV2 with TRBJ2-7; 7 nucleotides agree with TRBD1. V lost 4 bases to trimming and J lost 0 bases; unmatched junction nucleotides: 6. Germline CDR1 and CDR2: SNHLY and FYNNEI. This CDR3 is 15 amino acids long. Here the CDR3 DNA reads TGTGCCAGCAGTGTTGGGACAGTCTCCTCCTACGAGCAGTACTTC. It codes for CASSVGTVSSYEQYF.

The gene calls are TRBV6-4 and TRBJ1-1; 8 bases match TRBD1. V shed 6 bases and J 12 bases; nucleotides not matched to a gene: 6. The CDR3 consists of 11 residues. The germline CDR1 and CDR2 sequences are MRHNA and SNTAGT. Written as DNA, the CDR3 is TGTGCCAGCAGAGATCAGGGGGCATCTTTCTTT. Its translation is CASRDQGASFF.

V and J are TRBV5-1 and TRBJ2-5; TRBD1 agrees at 9 bases. CDR3 length equals 17 residues. From germline, CDR1 is SGHRS and CDR2 YFSETQ. J gave up 4 bases and V 3 bases, and 13 bases lay outside the gene matches. CDR3 sequence: CASSSDRGSVAGETQYF. CDR3 DNA sequence: TGCGCCAGCAGCTCGGACAGGGGTTCGGTAGCGGGAGAGACCCAGTACTTC.

The chain links TRBV7-9 to TRBJ2-7, with 8 bases aligning to TRBD1. The junction had 6 bases not matched to a gene; V was cut back by 1 base and J by 7 bases. The CDR3 has 14 amino acids. CDR1 is SEHNR and CDR2 is FQNEAQ in the germline V gene (reference sequence). The CDR3 protein is CASSLGGQVLEQYF. CDR3 bases: TGTGCCAGCAGCTTAGGGGGACAGGTTTTGGAGCAGTACTTC.

This sequence joins TRBV11-2 and TRBJ2-7; TRBD1 might be the D (5 bases). V lost 6 bases and J lost 5, with 11 bases in between. The CDR3 contains 12 residues. Germline V CDR1 and CDR2: SGHAT, FQNNGV. In DNA, the CDR3 is TGTGCCAGCAGTCTAGGGGCAGACGAGCAGTACTTC. It yields the protein CASSLGADEQYF.

The gene calls are TRBV18 and TRBJ2-7, with D unresolved. The length of the CDR3 is 13 residues. Germline V lookup: CDR1 KGHSH, CDR2 LQKENI. V was shortened by 3 bases and J by 0 bases, with 6 bases between the two germline ends. The CDR3 bases are TGTGCCAGCTCACCGTACAACTCCTACGAGCAGTACTTC. Translation: CASSPYNSYEQYF.

The chain couples TRBV6-6 to TRBJ1-1, with D perhaps matching TRBD1 (5 bases). The CDR3 loop spans 13 amino acids. The germline V gene has CDR1 MNHNY and CDR2 SVGAGI (reference sequence). Deletions cut 4 bases from V and 4 bases from J, with 10 bases between. Here the CDR3 DNA reads TGTGCCAGCAGTTTTCCGGGGGGCACTGAAGCTTTCTTT. It codes for CASSFPGGTEAFF.

This clone was found once. The V and J genes are TRBV4-1 and TRBJ1-4; the match to TRBD1 covers 8 bases. V trimming: 4 bases; J trimming: 2 bases; junction bases outside the gene matches: 9. The CDR3 is made up of 17 amino acids. CDR1 and CDR2 from the germline V gene are MGHRA and YSYEKL. The CDR3 DNA reads as TGCGCCAGCAGCCCTCGGACAGGGAGCTCTACTAATGAAAAACTGTTTTTT. Its protein product is CASSPRTGSSTNEKLFF.

This chain joins TRBV30 and TRBJ1-1, with D unresolved. Germline values: CDR1 GTSNPN, CDR2 SVGIG (reference sequence). V was trimmed by 2 bases and J by 5 bases, leaving 18 bases between them. The length of the CDR3 is 15 residues. CDR3 bases: TGTGCCTGGAGTCCCTCCTGGGGAGGGAGAACTGAAGCTTTCTTT. Encoded protein: CAWSPSWGGRTEAFF. Supplemented by reference TRBV30 and TRBJ1-1, the full variable domain reads SQTIHQWPATLVQPVGSPLSLECTVEGTSNPNLYWYRQAAGRGLQLLFYSVGIGQISSEVPQNLSASRPQDRQFILSSKKLLLSDSGFYLCAWSPSWGGRTEAFFGQGTRLTVV.

This chain links TRBV7-2 with TRBJ1-2; a weak D match, TRBD1 (6 bases). In germline, CDR1 is SGHTA, CDR2 FQGNSA. The CDR3 totals 15 residues. The ends were cut back, 5 bases at V and 5 bases at J, with 18 bases in the middle. DNA of the CDR3: TGTGCCAGCAGCCCCCGTCCCAGGACAGCTTATGGCTACACCTTC. Protein: CASSPRPRTAYGYTF.

This chain joins TRBV5-1 and TRBJ2-7, with D perhaps TRBD2 (5 bases). Germline V lookup: CDR1 SGHRS, CDR2 YFSETQ. There are 15 residues in the CDR3. Trimming cost V 1 base and J 0 bases, with 11 bases left between them. The CDR3 region is CASSLLVGSSYEQYF. The CDR3, as DNA: TGCGCCAGCAGCTTGTTGGTGGGGAGCTCCTACGAGCAGTACTTC.